This is a list of T cell receptor beta chains from one sample in a study of blood T cell repertoires in COVID-19. Method: immunoSEQ multiplex PCR; TCRdb's copy keeps in-frame clones and lacks some. Seen here are 50,000 to 65,000 clones, around 89% observed once, and the top ten hold almost 4%. The sample comprised peripheral blood. All receptors derive from a human donor in a cohort sampled during active COVID-19. The CDR3 runs from the conserved cysteine through the conserved F or W. A D gene is named only where the DNA matches it firmly.

TRBV25-1	TRBJ1-1	TRBD1	TGTGCCAGCAGTGGGGGACAGGCGGTGACTGAAGCTTTCTTT	CASSGGQAVTEAFF
TRBV3-1/TRBV3-2	TRBJ1-1	TRBD1	TGTGCCAGCAGCCAAGGTATGACAGGGACCGTCTTCGGAAACACTGAAGCTTTCTTT	CASSQGMTGTVFGNTEAFF
TRBV5-1	TRBJ1-2	.	TGCGCCAGCAGCTTGGAGATGGGCGACTATGGCTACACCTTC	CASSLEMGDYGYTF
TRBV25-1	TRBJ2-3	TRBD1	TGTGCCAGCAGTTACAGGGGCACGTATACGCAGTATTTT	CASSYRGTYTQYF
TRBV28	TRBJ1-1	.	TGTGCCAGCAGTCCGAGTACAGGGTTGAGCACTGAAGCTTTCTTT	CASSPSTGLSTEAFF
TRBV7-6	TRBJ1-1	.	TGTGCCAGCAGCTTAACAGGTAACACTGAAGCTTTCTTT	CASSLTGNTEAFF
TRBV7-2	TRBJ2-3	TRBD1	TGTGCCAGCAGCTTCGGGACAGGGGCAGATACGCAGTATTTT	CASSFGTGADTQYF
TRBV6-5	TRBJ1-1	.	TGTGCCAGCAGTTATTCCCTAACGCTGAACACTGAAGCTTTCTTT	CASSYSLTLNTEAFF
TRBV30	TRBJ1-4	.	TGTGCCTGGGCGGCCGCGGGCTCAACTAATGAAAAACTGTTTTTT	CAWAAAGSTNEKLFF
TRBV13	TRBJ2-5	.	TGTGCCAGCAGCTTAGGGTTATCCACGGGGGAGACCCAGTACTTC	CASSLGLSTGETQYF
TRBV9	TRBJ2-7	TRBD1	TGTGCCAGCGCAGGGGGACAGCCCTACGAGCAGTACTTC	CASAGGQPYEQYF
TRBV2	TRBJ1-5	TRBD1	TGTGCCAGCGAAATAACAGGGGGCGGCGGTCAGCCCCAGCATTTT	CASEITGGGGQPQHF
TRBV7-9	TRBJ1-1	TRBD1	TGTGCCAGCAGCAGCTTGAGGACAGGGCGTTTGGGGGCTTTCTTT	CASSSLRTGRLGAFF
TRBV11-3	TRBJ2-7	TRBD1	TGTGCCAGCAGCCTCACACGTGGGACAGGGAGTTCCTACGAGCAGTACTTC	CASSLTRGTGSSYEQYF
TRBV23-1	TRBJ2-7	.	TGCGCCAGCAGTCAATCGGTCAGTGGCCCGGAACAGGGCTCCTACGAGCAGTACTTC	CASSQSVSGPEQGSYEQYF
TRBV4-3	TRBJ2-7	.	TGCGCCAGCAGCCTAGGCCAGGGGCCTTACGAGCAGTACTTC	CASSLGQGPYEQYF